Only a few counts were recorded for the clone carrying this TCR beta chain. Antigen specificity is unknown. Trimming pared 0 bases from V and 4 bases from J, leaving 13 bases between. Germline values: CDR1 KGHSH, CDR2 LQKENI. The CDR3 has 15 residues. These data belong to a study of cytomegalovirus exposure and HLA in healthy donors. Healthy individuals who donated bone marrow served as the donors. Amplification used 60 Vbeta primers and 13 Jbeta primers. The table came from immunoSEQ multiplex PCR; TCRdb's copy has only in-frame clones and leaves some out. The sample holds about 120,000 clones, 81% seen once. General observations from the study: Associated with cytomegalovirus, according to the listing, were 150 to 200 TCR beta chains.

Material: PBMCs. The V gene is TRBV18, the J gene TRBJ2-7; weak D call: TRBD2 (6 bases). This clonotype originated in a woman aged 25 to 39 in good health and CMV-seronegative. The CDR3 loop is CASSPPSGENYEQYF. CDR3 sequence (DNA): TGTGCCAGCTCACCACCTAGCGGTGAGAATTACGAGCAGTACTTC.